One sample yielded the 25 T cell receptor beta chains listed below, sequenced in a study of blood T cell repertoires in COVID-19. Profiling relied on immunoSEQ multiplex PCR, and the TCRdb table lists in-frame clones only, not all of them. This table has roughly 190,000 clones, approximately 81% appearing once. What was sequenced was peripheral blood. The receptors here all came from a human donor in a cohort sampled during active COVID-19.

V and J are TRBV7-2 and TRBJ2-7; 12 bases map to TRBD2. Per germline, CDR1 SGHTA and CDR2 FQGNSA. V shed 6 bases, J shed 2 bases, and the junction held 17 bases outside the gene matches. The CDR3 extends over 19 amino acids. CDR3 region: CASRRPTSGSSLWTYEQYF. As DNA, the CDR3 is TGTGCCAGCAGACGTCCGACTAGCGGGAGCTCTCTTTGGACCTACGAGCAGTACTTC.

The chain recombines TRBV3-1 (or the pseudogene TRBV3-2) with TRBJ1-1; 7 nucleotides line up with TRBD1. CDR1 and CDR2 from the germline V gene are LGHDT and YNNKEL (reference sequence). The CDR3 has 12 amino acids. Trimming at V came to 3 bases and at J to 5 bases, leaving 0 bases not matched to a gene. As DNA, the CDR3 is TGTGCCAGCAGCCAGACAGGGACTGAAGCTTTCTTT. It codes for CASSQTGTEAFF.

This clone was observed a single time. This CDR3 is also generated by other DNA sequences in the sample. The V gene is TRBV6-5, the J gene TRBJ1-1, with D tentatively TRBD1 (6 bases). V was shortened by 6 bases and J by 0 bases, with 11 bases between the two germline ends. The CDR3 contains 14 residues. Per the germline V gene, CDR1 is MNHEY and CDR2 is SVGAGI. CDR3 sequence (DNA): TGTGCCAGCAGAAAACAGGGAATGAACACTGAAGCTTTCTTT. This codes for CASRKQGMNTEAFF.

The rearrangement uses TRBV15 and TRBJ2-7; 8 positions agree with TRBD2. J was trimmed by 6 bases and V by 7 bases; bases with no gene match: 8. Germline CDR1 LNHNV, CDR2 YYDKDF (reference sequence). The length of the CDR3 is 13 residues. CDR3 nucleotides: TGTGCCACCATGGTCGGGAGGGACGGCGAGCAGTACTTC. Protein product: CATMVGRDGEQYF.

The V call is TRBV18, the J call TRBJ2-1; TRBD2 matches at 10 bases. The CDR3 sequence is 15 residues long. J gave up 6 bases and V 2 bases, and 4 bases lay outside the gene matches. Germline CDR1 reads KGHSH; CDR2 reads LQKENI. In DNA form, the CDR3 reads TGTGCCAGCTCACCAGCCAGCGGGGGGGCCAATGAGCAGTTCTTC. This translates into CASSPASGGANEQFF.

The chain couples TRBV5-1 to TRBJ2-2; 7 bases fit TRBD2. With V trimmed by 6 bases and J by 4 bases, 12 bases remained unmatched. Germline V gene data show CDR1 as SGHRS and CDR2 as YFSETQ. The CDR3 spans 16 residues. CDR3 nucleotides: TGCGCCAGCACCCGGGGGAGGGCATCTCTCACCGGGGAGCTGTTTTTT. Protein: CASTRGRASLTGELFF.

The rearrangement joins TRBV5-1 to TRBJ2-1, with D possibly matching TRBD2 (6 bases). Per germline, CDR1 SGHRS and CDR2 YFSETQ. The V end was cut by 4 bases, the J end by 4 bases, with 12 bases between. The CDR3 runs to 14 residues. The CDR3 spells CASSLIAEYNEQFF. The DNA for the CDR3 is TGCGCCAGCAGCCTCATAGCGGAATACAATGAGCAGTTCTTC.

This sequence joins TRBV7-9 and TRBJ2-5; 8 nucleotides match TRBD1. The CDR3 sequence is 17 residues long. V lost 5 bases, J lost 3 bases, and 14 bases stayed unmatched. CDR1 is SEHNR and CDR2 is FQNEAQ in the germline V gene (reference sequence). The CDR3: CASSKGGQGRQKETQYF. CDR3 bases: TGTGCCAGCAGCAAAGGAGGACAGGGAAGACAGAAAGAGACCCAGTACTTC.

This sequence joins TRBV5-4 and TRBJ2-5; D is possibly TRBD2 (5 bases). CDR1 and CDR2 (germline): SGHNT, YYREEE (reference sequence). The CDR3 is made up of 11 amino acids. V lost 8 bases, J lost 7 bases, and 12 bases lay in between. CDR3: CASKRDGTQYF. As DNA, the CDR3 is TGTGCCAGTAAGAGGGATGGGACCCAGTACTTC. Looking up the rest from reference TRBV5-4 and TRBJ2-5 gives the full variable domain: ETGVTQSPTHLIKTRGQQVTLRCSSQSGHNTVSWYQQALGQGPQFIFQYYREEENGRGNFPPRFSGLQFPNYSSELNVNALELDDSALYLCASKRDGTQYFGPGTRLLVL.

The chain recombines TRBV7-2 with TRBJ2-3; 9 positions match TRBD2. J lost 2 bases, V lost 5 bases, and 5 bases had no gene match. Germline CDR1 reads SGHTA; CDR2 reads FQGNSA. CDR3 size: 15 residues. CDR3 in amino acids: CASSHQRGDTDTQYF. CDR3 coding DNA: TGTGCCAGCAGCCACCAGCGGGGGGACACAGATACGCAGTATTTT.

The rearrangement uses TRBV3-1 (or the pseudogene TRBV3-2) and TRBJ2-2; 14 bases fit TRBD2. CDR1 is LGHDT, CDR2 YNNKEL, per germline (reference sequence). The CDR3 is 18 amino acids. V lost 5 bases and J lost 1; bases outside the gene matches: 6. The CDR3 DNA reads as TGTGCCAGCAGCAGACTAGCGGGAGGGCCTGGGAACACCGGGGAGCTGTTTTTT. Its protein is CASSRLAGGPGNTGELFF.

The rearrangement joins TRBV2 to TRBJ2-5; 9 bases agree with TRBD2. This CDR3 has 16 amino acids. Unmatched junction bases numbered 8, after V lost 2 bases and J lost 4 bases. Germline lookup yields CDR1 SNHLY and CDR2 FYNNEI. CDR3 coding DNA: TGTGCCAGCAGTGAAACTCCAGCGGGGGGTCGAGAGACCCAGTACTTC. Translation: CASSETPAGGRETQYF.

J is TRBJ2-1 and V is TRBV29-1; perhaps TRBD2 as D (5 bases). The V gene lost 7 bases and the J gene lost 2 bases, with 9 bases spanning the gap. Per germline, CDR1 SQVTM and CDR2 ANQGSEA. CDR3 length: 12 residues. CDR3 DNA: TGCAGCGACCGGAGGCCCTACAATGAGCAGTTCTTC. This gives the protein CSDRRPYNEQFF.

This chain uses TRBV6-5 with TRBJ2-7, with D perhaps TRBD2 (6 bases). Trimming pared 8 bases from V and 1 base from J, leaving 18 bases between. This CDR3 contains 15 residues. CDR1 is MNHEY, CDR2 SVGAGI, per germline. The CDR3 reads CASAGMQAYSYEQYF. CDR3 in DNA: TGTGCCAGCGCGGGGATGCAAGCGTATTCCTACGAGCAGTACTTC.

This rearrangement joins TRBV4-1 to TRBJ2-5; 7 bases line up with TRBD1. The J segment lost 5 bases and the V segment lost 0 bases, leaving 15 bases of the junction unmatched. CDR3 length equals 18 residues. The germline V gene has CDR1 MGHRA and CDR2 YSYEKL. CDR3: CASSQDRVGRGISETQYF. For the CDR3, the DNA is TGCGCCAGCAGCCAAGATAGGGTAGGCAGGGGGATCTCGGAGACCCAGTACTTC.

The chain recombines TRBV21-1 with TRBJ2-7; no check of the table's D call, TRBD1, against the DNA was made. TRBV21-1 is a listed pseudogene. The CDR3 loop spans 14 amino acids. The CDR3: CASSVSGQGCEQYV. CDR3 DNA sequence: TGTGCCAGCAGCGTTTCGGGACAGGGTTGCGAGCAGTACGTC.

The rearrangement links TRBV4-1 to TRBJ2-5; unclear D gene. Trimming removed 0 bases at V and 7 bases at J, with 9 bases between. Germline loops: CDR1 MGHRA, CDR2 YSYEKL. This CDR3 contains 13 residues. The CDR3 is CASSQDLRVTQYF. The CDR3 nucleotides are TGCGCCAGCAGCCAAGACCTCCGGGTGACCCAGTACTTC.

For the CDR3, the DNA is TGTGCCAGCAGTTTCACAAGCTCCTACGAGCAGTACTTC. Its protein is CASSFTSSYEQYF. This chain links TRBV28 with TRBJ2-7; D remains ambiguous. Trimming removed 3 bases at V and 0 bases at J, with 6 bases between. CDR1 is MDHEN, CDR2 SYDVKM, per germline. This CDR3 is 13 amino acids long.

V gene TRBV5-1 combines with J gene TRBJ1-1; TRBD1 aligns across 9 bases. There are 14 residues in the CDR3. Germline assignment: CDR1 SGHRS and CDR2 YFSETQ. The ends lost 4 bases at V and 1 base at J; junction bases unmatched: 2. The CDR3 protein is CASSTGQGNTEAFF. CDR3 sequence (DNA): TGCGCCAGCAGCACGGGACAGGGGAACACTGAAGCTTTCTTT.

As DNA, the CDR3 is TGTGCCAGTAGCCGGACAGGGATCGACTATGGCTACACCTTC. This translates into CASSRTGIDYGYTF. This chain links TRBV19 with TRBJ1-2; 8 bases are a match to TRBD1. Germline lookup yields CDR1 LNHDA and CDR2 SQIVND (reference sequence). This CDR3 region has 14 residues. V lost 6 bases and J lost 3; bases outside the gene matches: 6.

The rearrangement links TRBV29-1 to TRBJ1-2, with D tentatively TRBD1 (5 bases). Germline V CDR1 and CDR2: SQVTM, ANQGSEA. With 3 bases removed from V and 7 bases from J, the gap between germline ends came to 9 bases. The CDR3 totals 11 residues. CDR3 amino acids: CSVERGGGYTF. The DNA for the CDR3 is TGCAGCGTTGAGAGGGGAGGTGGCTACACCTTC.

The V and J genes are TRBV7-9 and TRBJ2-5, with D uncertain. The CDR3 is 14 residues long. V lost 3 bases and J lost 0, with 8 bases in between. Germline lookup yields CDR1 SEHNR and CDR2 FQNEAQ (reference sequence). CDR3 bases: TGTGCCAGCAGCTTTTCCTCGTACCAAGAGACCCAGTACTTC. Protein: CASSFSSYQETQYF. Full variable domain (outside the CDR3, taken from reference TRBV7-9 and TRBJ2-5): DTGVSQNPRHKITKRGQNVTFRCDPISEHNRLYWYRQTLGQGPEFLTYFQNEAQLEKSRLLSDRFSAERPKGSFSTLEIQRTEQGDSAMYLCASSFSSYQETQYFGPGTRLLVL.

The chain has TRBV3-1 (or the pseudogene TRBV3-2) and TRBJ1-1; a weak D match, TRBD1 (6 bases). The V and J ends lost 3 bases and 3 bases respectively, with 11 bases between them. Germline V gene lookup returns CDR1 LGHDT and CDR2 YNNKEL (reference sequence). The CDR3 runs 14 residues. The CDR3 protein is CASSHLQGDTEAFF. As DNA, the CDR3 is TGTGCCAGCAGCCATCTACAGGGTGACACTGAAGCTTTCTTT.

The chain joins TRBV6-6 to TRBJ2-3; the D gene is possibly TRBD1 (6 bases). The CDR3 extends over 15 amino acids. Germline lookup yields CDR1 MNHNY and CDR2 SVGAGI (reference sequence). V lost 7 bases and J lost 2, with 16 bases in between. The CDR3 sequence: CASMGDRRFTDTQYF. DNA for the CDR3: TGTGCCAGCATGGGAGACAGGAGATTCACAGATACGCAGTATTTT.

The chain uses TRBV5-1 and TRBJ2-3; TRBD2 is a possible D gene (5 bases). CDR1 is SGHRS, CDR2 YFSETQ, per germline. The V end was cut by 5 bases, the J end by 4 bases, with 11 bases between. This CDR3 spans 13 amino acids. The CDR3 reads CASRLAGADTQYF. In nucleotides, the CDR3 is TGCGCCAGCAGGCTGGCGGGCGCAGATACGCAGTATTTT.